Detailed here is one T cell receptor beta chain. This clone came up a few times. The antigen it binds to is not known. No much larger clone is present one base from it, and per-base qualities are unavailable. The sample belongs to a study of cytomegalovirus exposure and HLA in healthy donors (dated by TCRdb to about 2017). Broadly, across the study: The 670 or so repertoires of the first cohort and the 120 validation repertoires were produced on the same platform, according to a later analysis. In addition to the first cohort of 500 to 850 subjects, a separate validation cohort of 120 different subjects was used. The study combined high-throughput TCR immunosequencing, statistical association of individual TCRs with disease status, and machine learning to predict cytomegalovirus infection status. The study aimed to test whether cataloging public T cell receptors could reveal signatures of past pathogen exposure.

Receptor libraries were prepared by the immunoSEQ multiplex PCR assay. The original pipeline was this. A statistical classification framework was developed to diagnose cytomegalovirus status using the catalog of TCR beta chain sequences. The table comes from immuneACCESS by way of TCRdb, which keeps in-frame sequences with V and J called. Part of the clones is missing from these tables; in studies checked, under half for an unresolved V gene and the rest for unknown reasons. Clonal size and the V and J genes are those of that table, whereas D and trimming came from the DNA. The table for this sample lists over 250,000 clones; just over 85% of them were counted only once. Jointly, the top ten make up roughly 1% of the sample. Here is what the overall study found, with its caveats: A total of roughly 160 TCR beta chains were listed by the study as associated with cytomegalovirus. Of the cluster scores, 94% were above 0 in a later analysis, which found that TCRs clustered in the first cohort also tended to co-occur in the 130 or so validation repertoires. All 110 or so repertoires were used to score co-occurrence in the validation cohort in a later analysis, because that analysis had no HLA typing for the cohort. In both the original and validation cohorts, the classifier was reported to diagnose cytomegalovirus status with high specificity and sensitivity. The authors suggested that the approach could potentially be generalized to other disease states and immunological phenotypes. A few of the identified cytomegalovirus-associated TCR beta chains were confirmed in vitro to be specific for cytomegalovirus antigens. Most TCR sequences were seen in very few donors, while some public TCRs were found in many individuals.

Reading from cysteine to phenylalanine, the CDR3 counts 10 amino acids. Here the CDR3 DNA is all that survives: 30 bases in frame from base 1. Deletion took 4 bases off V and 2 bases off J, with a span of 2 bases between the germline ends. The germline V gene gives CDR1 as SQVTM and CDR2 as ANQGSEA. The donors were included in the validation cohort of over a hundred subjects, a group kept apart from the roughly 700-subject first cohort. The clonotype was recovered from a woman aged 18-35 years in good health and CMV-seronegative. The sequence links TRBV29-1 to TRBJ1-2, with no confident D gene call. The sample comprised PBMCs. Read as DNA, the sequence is TGCAGCGTTGCAAACTATGGCTACACCTTC. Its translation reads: CSVANYGYTF.